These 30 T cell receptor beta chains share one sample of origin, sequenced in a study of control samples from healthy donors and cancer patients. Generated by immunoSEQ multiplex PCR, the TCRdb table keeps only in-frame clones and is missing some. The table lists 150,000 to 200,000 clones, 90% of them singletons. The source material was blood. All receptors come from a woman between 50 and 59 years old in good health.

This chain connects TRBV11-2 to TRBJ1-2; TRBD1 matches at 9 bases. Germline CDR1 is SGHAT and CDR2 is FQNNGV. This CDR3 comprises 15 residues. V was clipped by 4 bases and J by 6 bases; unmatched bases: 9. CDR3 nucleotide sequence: TGTGCCAGCAGCTCGAGCGACAGGGGGGGTGATGGCTACACCTTC. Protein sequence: CASSSSDRGGDGYTF. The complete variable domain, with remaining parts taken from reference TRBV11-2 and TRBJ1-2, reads EAGVAQSPRYKIIEKRQSVAFWCNPISGHATLYWYQQILGQGPKLLIQFQNNGVVDDSQLPKDRFSAERLKGVDSTLKIQPAKLEDSAVYLCASSSSDRGGDGYTFGSGTRLTVV.

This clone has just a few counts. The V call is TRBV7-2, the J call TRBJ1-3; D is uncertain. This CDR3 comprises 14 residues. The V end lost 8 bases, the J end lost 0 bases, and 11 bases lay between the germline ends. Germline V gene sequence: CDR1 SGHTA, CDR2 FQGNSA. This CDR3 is CASGFLTSGNTIYF. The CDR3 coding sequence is TGTGCCAGCGGATTCTTAACCTCTGGAAACACCATATATTTT.

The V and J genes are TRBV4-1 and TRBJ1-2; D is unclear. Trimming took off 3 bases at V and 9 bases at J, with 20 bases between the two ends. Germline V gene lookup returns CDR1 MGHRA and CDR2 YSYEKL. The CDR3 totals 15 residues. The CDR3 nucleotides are TGCGCCAGCAGCCAGGAAGAGGAGGTAGGGTATAGCTACACCTTC. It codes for CASSQEEEVGYSYTF.

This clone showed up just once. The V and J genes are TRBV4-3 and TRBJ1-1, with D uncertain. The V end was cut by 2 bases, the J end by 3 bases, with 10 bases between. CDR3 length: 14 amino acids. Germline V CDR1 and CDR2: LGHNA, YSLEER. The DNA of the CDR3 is TGCGCCAGCAGCCAATTTGGGCGGGACACTGAAGCTTTCTTT. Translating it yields CASSQFGRDTEAFF.

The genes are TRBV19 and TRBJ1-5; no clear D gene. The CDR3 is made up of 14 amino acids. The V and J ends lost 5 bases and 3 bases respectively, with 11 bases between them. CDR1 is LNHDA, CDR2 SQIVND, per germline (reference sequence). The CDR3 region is CASSPSGINQPQHF. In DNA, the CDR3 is TGTGCCAGTAGTCCCTCGGGGATCAATCAGCCCCAGCATTTT.

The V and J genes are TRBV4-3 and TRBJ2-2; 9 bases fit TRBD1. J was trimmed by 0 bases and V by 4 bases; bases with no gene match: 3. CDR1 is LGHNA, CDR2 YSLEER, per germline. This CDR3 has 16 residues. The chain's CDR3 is CASSPGQGANTGELFF. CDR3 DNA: TGCGCCAGCAGCCCGGGACAGGGCGCGAACACCGGGGAGCTGTTTTTT.

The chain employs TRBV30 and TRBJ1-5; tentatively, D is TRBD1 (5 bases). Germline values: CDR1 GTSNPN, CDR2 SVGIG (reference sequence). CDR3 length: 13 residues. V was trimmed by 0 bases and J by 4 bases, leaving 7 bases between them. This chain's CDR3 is CAWSVWGNQPQHF. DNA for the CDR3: TGTGCCTGGAGTGTTTGGGGGAATCAGCCCCAGCATTTT.

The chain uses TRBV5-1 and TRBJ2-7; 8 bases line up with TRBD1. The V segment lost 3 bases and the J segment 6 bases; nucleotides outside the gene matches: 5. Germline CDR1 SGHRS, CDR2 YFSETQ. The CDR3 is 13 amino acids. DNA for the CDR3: TGCGCCAGCAGCTCGACAGGGGTCGGCGAGCAGTACTTC. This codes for CASSSTGVGEQYF.

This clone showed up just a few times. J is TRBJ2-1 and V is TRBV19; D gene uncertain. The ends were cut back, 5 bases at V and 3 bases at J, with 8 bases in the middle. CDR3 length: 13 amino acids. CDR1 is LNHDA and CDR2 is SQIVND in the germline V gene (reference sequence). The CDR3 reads CASSLGYYNEQFF. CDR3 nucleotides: TGTGCCAGTAGTTTGGGCTACTACAATGAGCAGTTCTTC.

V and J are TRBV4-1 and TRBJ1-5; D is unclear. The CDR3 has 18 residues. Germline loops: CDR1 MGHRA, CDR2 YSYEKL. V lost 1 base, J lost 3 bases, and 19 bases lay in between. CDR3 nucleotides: TGCGCCAGCAGCCAAGGCAGGTCATTCAGGCGACTCAATCAGCCCCAGCATTTT. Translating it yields CASSQGRSFRRLNQPQHF.

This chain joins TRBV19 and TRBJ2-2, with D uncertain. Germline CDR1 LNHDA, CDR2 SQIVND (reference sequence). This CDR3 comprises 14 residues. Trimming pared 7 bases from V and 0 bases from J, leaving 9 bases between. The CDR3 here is CASTPGANTGELFF. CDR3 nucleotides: TGTGCCAGTACACCCGGCGCGAACACCGGGGAGCTGTTTTTT.

The CDR3 sequence: CASRLSATNEKLFF. The CDR3 DNA is TGTGCCAGCCGCCTTTCTGCAACTAATGAAAAACTGTTTTTT. This sequence joins TRBV27 and TRBJ1-4; the D is unclear. Trimming removed 8 bases from V and 0 bases from J, with 10 bases in between. CDR1 and CDR2 from the germline V gene are MNHEY and SMNVEV (reference sequence). The CDR3 runs 14 residues.

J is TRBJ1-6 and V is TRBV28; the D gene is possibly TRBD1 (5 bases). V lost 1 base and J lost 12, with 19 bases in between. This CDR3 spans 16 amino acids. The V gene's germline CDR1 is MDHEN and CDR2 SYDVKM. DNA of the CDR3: TGTGCCAGCAGTTTATTGGGGGGGGAGACCCCCAAACCCCTCCACTTT. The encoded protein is CASSLLGGETPKPLHF.

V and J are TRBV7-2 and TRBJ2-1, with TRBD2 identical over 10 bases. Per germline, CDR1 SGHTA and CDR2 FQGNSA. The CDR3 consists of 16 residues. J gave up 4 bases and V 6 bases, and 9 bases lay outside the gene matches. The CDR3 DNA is TGTGCCAGCAGAGCCGGGGGTAGCGGGGGGTACAATGAGCAGTTCTTC. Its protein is CASRAGGSGGYNEQFF.

The CDR3 loop is CASSAQVSYEQYF. The CDR3 DNA reads TGTGCCAGCAGCGCCCAGGTCTCCTACGAGCAGTACTTC. The chain couples TRBV7-2 to TRBJ2-7; D ambiguous. CDR3 size: 13 residues. Germline CDR1 reads SGHTA; CDR2 reads FQGNSA. Deletions cut 5 bases from V and 0 bases from J, with 8 bases between.

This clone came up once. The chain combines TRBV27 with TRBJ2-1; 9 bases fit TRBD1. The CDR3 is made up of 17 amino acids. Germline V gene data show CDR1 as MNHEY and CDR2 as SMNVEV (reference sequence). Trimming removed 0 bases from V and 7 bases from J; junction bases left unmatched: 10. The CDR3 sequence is CASSLSPGTGYVNEQFF. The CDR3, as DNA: TGTGCCAGCAGTTTATCCCCCGGGACAGGGTACGTTAATGAGCAGTTCTTC.

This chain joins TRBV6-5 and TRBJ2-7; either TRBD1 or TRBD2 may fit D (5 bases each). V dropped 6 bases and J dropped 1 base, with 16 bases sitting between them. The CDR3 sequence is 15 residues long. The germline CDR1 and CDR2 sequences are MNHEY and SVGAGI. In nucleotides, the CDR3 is TGTGCCAGCAGCGCCCCCCGGGACGGATCCTACGAGCAGTACTTC. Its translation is CASSAPRDGSYEQYF.

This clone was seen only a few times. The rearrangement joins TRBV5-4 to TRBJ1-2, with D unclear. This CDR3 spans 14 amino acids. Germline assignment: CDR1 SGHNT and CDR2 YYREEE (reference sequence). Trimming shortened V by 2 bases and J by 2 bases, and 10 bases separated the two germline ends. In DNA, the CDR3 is TGTGCCAGCAGCTTCGGCGGAGAAAACTATGGCTACACCTTC. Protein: CASSFGGENYGYTF.

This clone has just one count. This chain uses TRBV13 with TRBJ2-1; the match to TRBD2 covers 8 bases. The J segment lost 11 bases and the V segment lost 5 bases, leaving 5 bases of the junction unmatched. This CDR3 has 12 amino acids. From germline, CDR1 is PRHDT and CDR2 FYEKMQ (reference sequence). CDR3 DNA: TGTGCCAGCAGCGAAACTAGCGGTCAGCAGTTCTTC. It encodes CASSETSGQQFF.

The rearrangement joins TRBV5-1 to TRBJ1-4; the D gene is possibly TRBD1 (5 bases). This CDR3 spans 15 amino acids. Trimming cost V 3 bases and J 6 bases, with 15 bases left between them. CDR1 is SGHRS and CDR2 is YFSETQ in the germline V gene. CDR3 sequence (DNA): TGCGCCAGCAGCTCTGAACCGGGACGGTATGAAAAACTGTTTTTT. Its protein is CASSSEPGRYEKLFF.

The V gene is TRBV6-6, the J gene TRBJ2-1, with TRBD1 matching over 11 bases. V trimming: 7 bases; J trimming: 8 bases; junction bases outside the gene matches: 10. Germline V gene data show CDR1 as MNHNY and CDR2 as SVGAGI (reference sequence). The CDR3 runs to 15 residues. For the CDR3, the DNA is TGTGCCAGCATCCAGGGGACAGGGGGGGTCGATGAGCAGTTCTTC. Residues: CASIQGTGGVDEQFF.

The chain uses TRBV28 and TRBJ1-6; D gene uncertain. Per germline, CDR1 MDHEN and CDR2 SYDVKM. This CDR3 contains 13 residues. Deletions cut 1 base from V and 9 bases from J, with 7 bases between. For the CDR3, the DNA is TGTGCCAGCAGTTTATTGGGCGTTTCACCCCTCCACTTT. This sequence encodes CASSLLGVSPLHF.

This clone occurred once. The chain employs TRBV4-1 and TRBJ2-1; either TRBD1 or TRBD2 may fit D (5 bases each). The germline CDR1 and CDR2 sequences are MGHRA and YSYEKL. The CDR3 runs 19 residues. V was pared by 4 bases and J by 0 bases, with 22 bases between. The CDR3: CASSRDQNFREFSYNEQFF. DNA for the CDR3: TGCGCCAGCAGCCGCGATCAGAACTTCAGGGAGTTCTCCTACAATGAGCAGTTCTTC.

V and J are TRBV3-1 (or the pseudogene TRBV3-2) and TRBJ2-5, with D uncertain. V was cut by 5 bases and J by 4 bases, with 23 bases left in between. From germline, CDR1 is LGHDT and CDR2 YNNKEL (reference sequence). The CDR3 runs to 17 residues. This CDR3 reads CASSFSSVTRYGETQYF. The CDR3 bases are TGTGCCAGCAGCTTTTCCAGTGTCACACGGTACGGAGAGACCCAGTACTTC.

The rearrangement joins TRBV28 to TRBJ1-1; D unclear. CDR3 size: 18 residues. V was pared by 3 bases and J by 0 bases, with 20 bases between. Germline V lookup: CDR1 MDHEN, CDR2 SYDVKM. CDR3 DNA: TGTGCCAGCAGTTTTCTAGTAGGGCAGACGAGCATGAACACTGAAGCTTTCTTT. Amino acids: CASSFLVGQTSMNTEAFF.

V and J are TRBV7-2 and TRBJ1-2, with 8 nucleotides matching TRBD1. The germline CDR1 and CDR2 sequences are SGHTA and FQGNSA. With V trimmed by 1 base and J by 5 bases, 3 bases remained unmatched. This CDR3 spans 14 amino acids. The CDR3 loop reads CASSLVDRAYGYTF. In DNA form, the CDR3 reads TGTGCCAGCAGCTTAGTGGACAGGGCTTATGGCTACACCTTC.

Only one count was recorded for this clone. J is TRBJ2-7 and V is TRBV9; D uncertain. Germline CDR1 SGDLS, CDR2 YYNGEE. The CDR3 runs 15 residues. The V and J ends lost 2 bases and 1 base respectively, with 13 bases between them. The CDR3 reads CASSVSPVASYEQYF. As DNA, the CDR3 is TGTGCCAGCAGCGTGAGCCCGGTGGCATCCTACGAGCAGTACTTC.

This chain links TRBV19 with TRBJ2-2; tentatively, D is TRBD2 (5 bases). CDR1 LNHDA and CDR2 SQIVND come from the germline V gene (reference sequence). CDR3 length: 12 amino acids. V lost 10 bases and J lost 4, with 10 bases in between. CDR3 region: CAIARVTGELFF. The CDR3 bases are TGTGCCATTGCGCGGGTCACCGGGGAGCTGTTTTTT.

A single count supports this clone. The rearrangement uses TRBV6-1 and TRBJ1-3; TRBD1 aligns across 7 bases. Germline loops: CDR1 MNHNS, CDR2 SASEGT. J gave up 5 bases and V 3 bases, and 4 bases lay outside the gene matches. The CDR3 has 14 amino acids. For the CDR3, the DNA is TGTGCCAGCAGTGAGAGGACAGGTAGAAACACCATATATTTT. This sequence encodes CASSERTGRNTIYF.

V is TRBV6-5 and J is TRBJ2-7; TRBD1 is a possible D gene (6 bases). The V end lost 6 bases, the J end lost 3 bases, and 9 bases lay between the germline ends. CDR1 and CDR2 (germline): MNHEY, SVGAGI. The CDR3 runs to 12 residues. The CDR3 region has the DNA TGTGCCAGCAGCAGGGGCCACTACGAGCAGTACTTC. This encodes CASSRGHYEQYF.